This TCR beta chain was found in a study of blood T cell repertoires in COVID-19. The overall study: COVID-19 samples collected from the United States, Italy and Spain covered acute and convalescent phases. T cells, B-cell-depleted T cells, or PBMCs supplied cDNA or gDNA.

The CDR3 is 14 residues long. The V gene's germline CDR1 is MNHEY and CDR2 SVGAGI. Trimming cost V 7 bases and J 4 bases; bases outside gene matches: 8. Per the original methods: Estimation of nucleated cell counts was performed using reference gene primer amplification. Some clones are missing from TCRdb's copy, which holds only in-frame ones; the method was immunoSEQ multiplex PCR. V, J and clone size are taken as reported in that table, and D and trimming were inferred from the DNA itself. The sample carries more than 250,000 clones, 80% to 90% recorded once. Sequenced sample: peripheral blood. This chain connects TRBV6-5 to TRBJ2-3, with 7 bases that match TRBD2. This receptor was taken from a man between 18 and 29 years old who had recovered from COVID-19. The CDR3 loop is CASNGGGSADTQYF. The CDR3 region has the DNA TGTGCCAGCAATGGGGGGGGGTCAGCAGATACGCAGTATTTT.